Given below is one TCR beta chain in context. What it recognizes is unknown. Germline V gives CDR1 LNHNV, CDR2 YYDKDF (reference sequence). V gave up 0 bases and J gave up 6 bases, with 11 bases separating them. The CDR3 consists of 14 residues. The data derive from a study of blood T cells in healthy people across ages. General study results and limits: From one million sequenced T cells, diversity estimates were lower bounds. TCR beta diversity, measured per million T cells, fell in a roughly linear way with age.

Alongside a J-beta primer mix, a sample-barcoded 5' primer served in a second PCR lasting about 7 to 12 cycles. Template switching added a 12-random-nucleotide identifier to every cDNA molecule. TCRdb analysed the 5' RACE reads with MiXCR anew, one entry per CDR3 protein. Among 1.5 million to 2 million distinct CDR3 sequences, less than 50% were seen once, and the ten largest hold 2.1%. The chain links TRBV15 to TRBJ2-5; either TRBD1 or TRBD2 may supply D (5 bases each). This TCR was recovered from a woman between 40 and 50 years old in good health. Sequencing used blood. CDR3 coding DNA: TGTGCCACCAGCAGAGAGAGGGGTGGAAAGACCCAGTACTTC. The encoded protein is CATSRERGGKTQYF.